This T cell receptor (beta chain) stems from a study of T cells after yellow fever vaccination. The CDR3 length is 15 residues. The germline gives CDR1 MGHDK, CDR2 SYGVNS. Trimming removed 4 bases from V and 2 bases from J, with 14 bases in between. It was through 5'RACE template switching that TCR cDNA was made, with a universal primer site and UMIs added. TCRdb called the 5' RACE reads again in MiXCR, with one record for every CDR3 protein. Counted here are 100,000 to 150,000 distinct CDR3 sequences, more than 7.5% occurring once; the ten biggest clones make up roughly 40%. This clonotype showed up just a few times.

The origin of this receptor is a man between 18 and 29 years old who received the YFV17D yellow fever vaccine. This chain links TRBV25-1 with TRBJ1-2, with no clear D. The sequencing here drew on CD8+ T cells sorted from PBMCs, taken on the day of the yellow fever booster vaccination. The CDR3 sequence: CASSGYRNTNYGYTF. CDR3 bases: TGTGCCAGCAGTGGATACAGAAATACCAACTATGGCTACACCTTC.